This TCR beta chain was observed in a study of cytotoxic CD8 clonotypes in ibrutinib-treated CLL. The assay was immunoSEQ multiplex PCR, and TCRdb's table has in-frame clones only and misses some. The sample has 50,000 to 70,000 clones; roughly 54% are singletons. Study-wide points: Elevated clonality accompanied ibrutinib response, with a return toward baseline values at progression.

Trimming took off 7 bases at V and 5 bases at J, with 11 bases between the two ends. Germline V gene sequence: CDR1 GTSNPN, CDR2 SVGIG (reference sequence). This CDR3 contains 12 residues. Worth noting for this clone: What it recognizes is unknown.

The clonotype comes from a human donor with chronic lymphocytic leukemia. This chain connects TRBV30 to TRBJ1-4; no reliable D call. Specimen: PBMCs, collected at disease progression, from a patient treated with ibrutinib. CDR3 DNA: TGTGCCTACATGGGAGGGAATGAAAAACTGTTTTTT. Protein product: CAYMGGNEKLFF.